These T cell receptor beta chains were read from a single sample in a study of human T cells and chemical hapten exposure. Via MiXCR, TCRdb re-called the RACE reads, giving one row per CDR3 protein. In the table there are approximately 95,000 distinct CDR3 sequences, approximately 10% of which are singletons. The source material was whole blood, sampled in connection with sensitization to the hapten diphenylcyclopropenone (DPC). Receptors originate from a woman in her thirties or forties with alopecia areata. Some clones in this sample may be carry-over from other donors' samples. Both conserved end residues are part of each CDR3. Fields, in order: V gene, D gene, J gene, clone size, CDR3 protein, CDR3 DNA. The D gene is left open where the match is weak. Expanded clones get a size class; other rows say once, few or many, or leave the size out.

>TRBV6-1|NA|TRBJ2-1|many
CASSEVSPSVYSYNEQFF
TGTGCCAGCAGTGAGGTATCCCCTAGCGTTTACTCCTACAATGAGCAGTTCTTC
>TRBV5-6|TRBD2|TRBJ2-5|NA
CASSVGFGASGSRETQYF
TGTGCCAGCAGCGTCGGCTTCGGGGCTAGCGGGAGTCGAGAGACCCAGTACTTC
>TRBV12-3/TRBV12-4|NA|TRBJ1-2|few
CASSQYLTGSYGYTF
TGTGCCAGCAGCCAATACCTGACAGGTTCCTATGGCTACACCTTC
>TRBV18|NA|TRBJ2-5|few
CASSPQAGQETQYF
TGTGCCAGCTCACCACAAGCGGGCCAAGAGACCCAGTACTTC
>TRBV7-2|NA|TRBJ2-1|NA
CASSLAAGSYNEQFF
TGTGCCAGCAGCTTAGCGGCCGGCTCCTACAATGAGCAGTTCTTC
>TRBV12-3/TRBV12-4|TRBD1|TRBJ2-7|many
CASSPLGGQGSSYEQYF
TGTGCCAGCAGTCCCCTAGGGGGACAGGGCAGCTCCTACGAGCAGTACTTC
>TRBV4-3|NA|TRBJ2-7|few
CASSQDLLGPGSLYEQYF
TGCGCCAGCAGCCAAGATCTTCTTGGGCCAGGGTCGCTCTACGAGCAGTACTTC
>TRBV20-1|TRBD2|TRBJ2-1|many
CSARTSGPSSYNEQFF
TGCAGTGCTAGAACTAGCGGGCCAAGCTCCTACAATGAGCAGTTCTTC
>TRBV12-3/TRBV12-4|NA|TRBJ1-1|many
CASSFAIPGNTEAFF
TGTGCCAGCAGTTTTGCAATCCCAGGGAACACTGAAGCTTTCTTT
>TRBV6-5|TRBD1|TRBJ2-7|many
CASSYTHGQGMYEQYF
TGTGCCAGCAGTTACACCCACGGACAGGGAATGTACGAGCAGTACTTC
>TRBV5-4|NA|TRBJ2-5|many
CASTGSQGLQETQYF
TGTGCCAGCACAGGGAGCCAGGGGTTACAAGAGACCCAGTACTTC
>TRBV6-5|NA|TRBJ2-3|NA
CASSYSPSDTQYF
TGTGCCAGCAGTTATAGCCCCTCGGATACGCAGTATTTT
>TRBV7-3|TRBD2|TRBJ2-5|few
CASSLKAGGIQETQYF
TGTGCCAGCAGCTTAAAAGCGGGGGGAATCCAAGAGACCCAGTACTTC
>TRBV7-2|TRBD1|TRBJ2-7|many
CASSLGDRVYEQYF
TGTGCCAGCAGCTTAGGGGACAGGGTCTACGAGCAGTACTTC
>TRBV20-1|TRBD2|TRBJ2-1|NA
CSARDLAGGTYNEQFF
TGCAGTGCTAGAGACTTAGCGGGAGGGACCTACAATGAGCAGTTCTTC
>TRBV29-1|TRBD1|TRBJ2-5|many
CSADRVETQYF
TGCAGCGCCGACAGGGTAGAGACCCAGTACTTC
>TRBV28|TRBD1|TRBJ1-4|many
CASSLGQGANEKLFF
TGTGCCAGCAGTTTAGGTCAGGGGGCTAATGAAAAACTGTTTTTT
>TRBV4-3|NA|TRBJ1-2|NA
CASSQEVGGYGYTF
TGCGCCAGCAGCCAAGAGGTCGGGGGGTATGGCTACACCTTC
>TRBV29-1|NA|TRBJ2-1|many
CSGGTGIYNEQFF
TGCAGCGGCGGCACAGGGATTTACAATGAGCAGTTCTTC
>TRBV12-3/TRBV12-4|TRBD1|TRBJ1-2|NA
CASNPGQVIYGYTF
TGTGCCAGCAATCCGGGACAGGTTATCTATGGCTACACCTTC
>TRBV29-1|TRBD2|TRBJ2-1|many
CSVEGAGGREQFF
TGCAGCGTTGAAGGAGCGGGAGGGCGTGAGCAGTTCTTC
>TRBV12-3/TRBV12-4|NA|TRBJ1-1|NA
CATTTTTSEAFF
TGTGCCACCACCACCACAACATCCGAAGCTTTCTTT
>TRBV20-1|NA|TRBJ2-1|many
CSAYRESSYNEQFF
TGCAGTGCTTACAGGGAGAGCTCCTACAATGAGCAGTTCTTC
>TRBV28|TRBD2|TRBJ2-1|many
CASSITGTSLGFF
TGTGCCAGCAGTATCACCGGGACTAGCTTAGGGTTCTTC
>TRBV10-2|TRBD1|TRBJ1-6|many
CASNPGQGNSPLHF
TGTGCCAGCAACCCGGGACAGGGGAATTCACCCCTCCACTTT
>TRBV18|TRBD2|TRBJ2-1|few
CASSPSGLAGGDEQFF
TGTGCCAGCTCACCCTCGGGACTAGCGGGAGGAGATGAGCAGTTCTTC
>TRBV7-8|NA|TRBJ1-3|NA
CASSFEGPGNTIYF
TGTGCCAGCAGCTTTGAGGGCCCCGGAAACACCATATATTTT
>TRBV3-1|NA|TRBJ2-3|NA
CASSYPRPADTQYF
TGTGCCAGCAGTTACCCCCGGCCGGCAGATACGCAGTATTTT
>TRBV27|TRBD2|TRBJ2-1|NA
CASSLAGWHNEQFF
TGTGCCAGCAGCCTAGCGGGGTGGCACAATGAGCAGTTCTTC